The clone carrying this T cell receptor (beta chain) was observed many times. These data come from a study of neurological immune-mediated disorders. TCRdb ran MiXCR on the 5' RACE reads and lists one entry per CDR3 protein. Here the sample spans 53,000 or so distinct CDR3 sequences, about 13% being singletons. CDR3 length: 12 amino acids. The V end lost 3 bases, the J end lost 6 bases, and 6 bases lay between the germline ends. This chain links TRBV12-3 or TRBV12-4 with TRBJ2-1, with D uncertain. The sequenced material came from PBMCs. This receptor was obtained from a woman aged 55-69 years with HTLV-1-associated myelopathy (HAM/TSP). CDR3 in DNA: TGTGCCAGCAGTTTGGGATTCAATGAGCAGTTCTTC. Protein: CASSLGFNEQFF.